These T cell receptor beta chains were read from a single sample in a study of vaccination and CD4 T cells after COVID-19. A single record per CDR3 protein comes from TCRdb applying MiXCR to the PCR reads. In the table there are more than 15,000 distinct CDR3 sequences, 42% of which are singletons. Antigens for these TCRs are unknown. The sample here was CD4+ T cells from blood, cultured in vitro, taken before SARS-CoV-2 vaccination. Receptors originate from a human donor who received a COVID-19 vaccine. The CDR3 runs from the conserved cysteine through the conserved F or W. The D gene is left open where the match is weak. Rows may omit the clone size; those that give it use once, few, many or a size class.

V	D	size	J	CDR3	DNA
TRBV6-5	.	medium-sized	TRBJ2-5	CASSYRGEGVTQYF	TGTGCCAGCAGTTATAGAGGCGAGGGGGTGACCCAGTACTTC
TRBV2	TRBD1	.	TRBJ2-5	CASSGDRAVGETQYF	TGTGCCAGCAGTGGGGACAGGGCGGTTGGAGAGACCCAGTACTTC
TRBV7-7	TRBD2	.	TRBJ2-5	CASSSGLVEETQYF	TGTGCCAGCAGCTCGGGACTAGTGGAAGAGACCCAGTACTTC
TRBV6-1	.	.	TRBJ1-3	CASSEESSGNTIYF	TGTGCCAGCAGTGAGGAGAGCTCTGGAAACACCATATATTTT
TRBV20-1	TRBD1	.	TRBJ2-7	CSAKGGQGAGEQYF	TGCAGTGCTAAGGGCGGACAGGGGGCAGGTGAGCAGTACTTC
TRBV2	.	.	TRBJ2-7	CASLRGGFAYEQYF	TGTGCCAGTCTCAGGGGGGGGTTTGCCTACGAGCAGTACTTC
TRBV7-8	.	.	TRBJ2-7	CASILITGSGEQYF	TGTGCCAGCATCCTGATAACCGGGTCGGGAGAGCAGTACTTC
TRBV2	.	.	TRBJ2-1	CASSEVRSGGQFF	TGTGCCAGCAGTGAAGTTCGGTCAGGTGGGCAGTTCTTC
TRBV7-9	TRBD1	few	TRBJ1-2	CASSSWDRVALGYTF	TGTGCCAGCAGCTCGTGGGACAGGGTGGCTCTAGGCTACACCTTC
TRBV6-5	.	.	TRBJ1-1	CASSSLARNTEAFF	TGTGCCAGCAGTTCATTAGCCAGGAACACTGAAGCTTTCTTT
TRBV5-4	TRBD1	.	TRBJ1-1	CASSPGTGGNTEAFF	TGTGCCAGCAGCCCTGGGACAGGAGGGAACACTGAAGCTTTCTTT
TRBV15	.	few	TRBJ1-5	CATSREISGSNQPQHF	TGTGCCACCAGCAGAGAGATATCAGGGAGCAATCAGCCCCAGCATTTT